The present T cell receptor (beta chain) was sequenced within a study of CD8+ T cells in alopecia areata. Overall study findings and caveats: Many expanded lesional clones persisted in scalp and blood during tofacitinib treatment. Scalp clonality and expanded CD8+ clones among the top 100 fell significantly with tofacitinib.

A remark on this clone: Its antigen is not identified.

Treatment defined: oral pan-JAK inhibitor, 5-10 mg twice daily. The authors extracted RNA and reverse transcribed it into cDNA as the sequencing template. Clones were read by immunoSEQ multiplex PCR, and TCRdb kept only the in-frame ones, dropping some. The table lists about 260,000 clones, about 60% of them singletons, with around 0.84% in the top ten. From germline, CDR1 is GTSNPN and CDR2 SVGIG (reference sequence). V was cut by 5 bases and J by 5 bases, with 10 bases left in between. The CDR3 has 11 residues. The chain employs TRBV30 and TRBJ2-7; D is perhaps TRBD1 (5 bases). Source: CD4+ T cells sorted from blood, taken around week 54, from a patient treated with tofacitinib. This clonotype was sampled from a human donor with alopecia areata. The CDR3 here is CAWLQVHEQYF. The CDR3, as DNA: TGTGCCTGGCTACAGGTCCACGAGCAGTACTTC. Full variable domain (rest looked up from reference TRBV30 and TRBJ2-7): SQTIHQWPATLVQPVGSPLSLECTVEGTSNPNLYWYRQAAGRGLQLLFYSVGIGQISSEVPQNLSASRPQDRQFILSSKKLLLSDSGFYLCAWLQVHEQYFGPGTRLTVT.